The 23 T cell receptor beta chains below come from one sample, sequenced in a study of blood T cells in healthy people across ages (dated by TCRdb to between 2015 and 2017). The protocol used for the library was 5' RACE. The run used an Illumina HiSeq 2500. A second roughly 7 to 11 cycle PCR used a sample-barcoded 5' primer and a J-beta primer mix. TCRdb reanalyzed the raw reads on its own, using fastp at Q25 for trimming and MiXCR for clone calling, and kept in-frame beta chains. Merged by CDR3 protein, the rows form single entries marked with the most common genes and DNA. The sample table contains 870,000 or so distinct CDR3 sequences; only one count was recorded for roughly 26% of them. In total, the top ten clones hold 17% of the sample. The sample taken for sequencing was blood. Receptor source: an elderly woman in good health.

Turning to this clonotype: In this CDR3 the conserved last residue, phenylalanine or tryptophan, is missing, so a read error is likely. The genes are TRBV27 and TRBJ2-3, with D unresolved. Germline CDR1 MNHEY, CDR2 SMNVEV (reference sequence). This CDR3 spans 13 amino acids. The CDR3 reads CTSSLWRTDTQYC. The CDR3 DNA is TGTACCAGCAGTTTATGGAGAACAGATACGCAGTATTGT.

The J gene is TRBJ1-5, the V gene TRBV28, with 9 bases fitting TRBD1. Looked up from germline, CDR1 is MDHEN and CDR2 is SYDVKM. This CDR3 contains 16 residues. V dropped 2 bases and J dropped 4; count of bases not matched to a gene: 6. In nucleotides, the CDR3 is TGTGCCAGCAGTTTACGGGACAGGGCTTGGAATCAGCCCCAGCATTTT. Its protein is CASSLRDRAWNQPQHF.

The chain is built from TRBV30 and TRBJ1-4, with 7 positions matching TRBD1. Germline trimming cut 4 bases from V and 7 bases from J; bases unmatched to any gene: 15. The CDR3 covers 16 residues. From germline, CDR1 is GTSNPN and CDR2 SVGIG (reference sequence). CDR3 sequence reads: CAWNPGTASRIEKLFF. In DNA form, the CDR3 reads TGTGCCTGGAACCCAGGGACAGCAAGTCGGATTGAAAAACTGTTTTTT.

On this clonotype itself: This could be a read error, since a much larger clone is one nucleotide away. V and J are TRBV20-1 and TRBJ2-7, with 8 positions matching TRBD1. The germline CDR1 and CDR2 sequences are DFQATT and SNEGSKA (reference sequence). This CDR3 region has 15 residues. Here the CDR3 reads CSARMRQGISYGQYF. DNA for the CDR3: TGCAGTGCTAGAATGCGACAGGGGATCTCCTACGGGCAGTACTTC.

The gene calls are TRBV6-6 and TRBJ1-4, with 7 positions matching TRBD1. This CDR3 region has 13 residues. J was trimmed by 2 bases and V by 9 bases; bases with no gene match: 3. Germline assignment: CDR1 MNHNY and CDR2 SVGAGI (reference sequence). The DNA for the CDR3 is TGTGCCAGTAACAGGGGCACTAATGAAAAACTGTTTTTT. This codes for CASNRGTNEKLFF.

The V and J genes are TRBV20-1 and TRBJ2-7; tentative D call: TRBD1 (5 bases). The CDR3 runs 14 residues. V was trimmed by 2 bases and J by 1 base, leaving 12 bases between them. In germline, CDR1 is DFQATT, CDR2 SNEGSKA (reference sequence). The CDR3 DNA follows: TGCAGTGCTAGACCGCAGGGTAGGTCCTACGAGCAGTACTTC. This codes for CSARPQGRSYEQYF.

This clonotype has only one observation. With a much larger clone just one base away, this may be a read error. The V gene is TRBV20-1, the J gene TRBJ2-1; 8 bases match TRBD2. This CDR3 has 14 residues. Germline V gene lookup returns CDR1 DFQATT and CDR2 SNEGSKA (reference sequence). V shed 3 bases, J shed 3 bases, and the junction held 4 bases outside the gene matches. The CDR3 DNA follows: TGCAGTGCTAGCGGCGGGGGGCTCTACAATGAGCAGTTCTTC. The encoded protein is CSASGGGLYNEQFF.

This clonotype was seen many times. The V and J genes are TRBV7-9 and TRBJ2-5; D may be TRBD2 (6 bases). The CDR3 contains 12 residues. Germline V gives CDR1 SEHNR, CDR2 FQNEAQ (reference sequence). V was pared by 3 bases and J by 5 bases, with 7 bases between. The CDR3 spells CASSFGGETQYF. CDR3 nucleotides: TGTGCCAGCAGCTTCGGAGGGGAGACCCAGTACTTC.

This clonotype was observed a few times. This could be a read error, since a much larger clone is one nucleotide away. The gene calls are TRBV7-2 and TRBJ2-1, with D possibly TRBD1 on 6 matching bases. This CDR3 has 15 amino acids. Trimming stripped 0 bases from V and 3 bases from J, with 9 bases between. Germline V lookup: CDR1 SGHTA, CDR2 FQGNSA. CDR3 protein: CASSLAGAFYNEQFF. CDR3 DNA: TGTGCCAGCAGCTTAGCGGGGGCCTTCTACAATGAGCAGTTCTTC.

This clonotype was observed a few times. Here the CDR3 DNA reads TGTGCCAGCAGCCAAGGGCCCACTATCAATCAGCCCCAGCATTTT. Its protein is CASSQGPTINQPQHF. V usage is TRBV3-1 and J usage is TRBJ1-5; D not resolved. Germline CDR1 LGHDT, CDR2 YNNKEL (reference sequence). The V gene lost 1 base and the J gene lost 3 bases, with 10 bases spanning the gap. The CDR3 is 15 residues long.

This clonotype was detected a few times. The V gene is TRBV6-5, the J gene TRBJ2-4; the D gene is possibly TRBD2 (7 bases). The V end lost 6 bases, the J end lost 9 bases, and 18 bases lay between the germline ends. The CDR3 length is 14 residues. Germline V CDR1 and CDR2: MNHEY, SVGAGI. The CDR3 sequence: CASRDVGGPGIQYF. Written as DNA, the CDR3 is TGTGCCAGCAGAGATGTGGGGGGGCCAGGCATTCAGTACTTC.

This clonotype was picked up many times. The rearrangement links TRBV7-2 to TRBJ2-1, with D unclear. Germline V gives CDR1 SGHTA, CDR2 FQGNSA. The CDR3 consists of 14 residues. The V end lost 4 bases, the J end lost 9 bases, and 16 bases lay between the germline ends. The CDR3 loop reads CASSSTPGIGEQFF. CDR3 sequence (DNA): TGTGCCAGCAGCTCGACCCCCGGTATCGGTGAGCAGTTCTTC.

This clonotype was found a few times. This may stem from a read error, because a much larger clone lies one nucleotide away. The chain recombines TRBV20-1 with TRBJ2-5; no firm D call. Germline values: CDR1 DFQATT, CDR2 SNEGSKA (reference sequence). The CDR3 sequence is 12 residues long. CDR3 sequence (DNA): TGCAGTGCTAGCAACGCGCAAGAGACCCTGTACTTC. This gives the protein CSASNAQETLYF.

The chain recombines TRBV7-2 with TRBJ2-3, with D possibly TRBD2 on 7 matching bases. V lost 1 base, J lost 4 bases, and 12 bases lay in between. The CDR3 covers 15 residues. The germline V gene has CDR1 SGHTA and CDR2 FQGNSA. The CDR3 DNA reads TGTGCCAGCAGCTTAGAGTGGGGGGGGCCAGATACGCAGTATTTT. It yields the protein CASSLEWGGPDTQYF. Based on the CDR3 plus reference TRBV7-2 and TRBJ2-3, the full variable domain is GAGVSQSPSNKVTEKGKDVELRCDPISGHTALYWYRQSLGQGLEFLIYFQGNSAPDKSGLPSDRFSAERTGGSVSTLTIQRTQQEDSAVYLCASSLEWGGPDTQYFGPGTRLTVL.

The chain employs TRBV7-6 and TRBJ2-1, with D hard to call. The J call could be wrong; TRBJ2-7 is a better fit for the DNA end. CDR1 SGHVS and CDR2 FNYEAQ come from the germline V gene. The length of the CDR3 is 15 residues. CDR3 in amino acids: CASSQAWNSYNEQYF. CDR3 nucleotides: TGTGCCAGCAGTCAAGCTTGGAACTCCTACAATGAGCAGTACTTC.

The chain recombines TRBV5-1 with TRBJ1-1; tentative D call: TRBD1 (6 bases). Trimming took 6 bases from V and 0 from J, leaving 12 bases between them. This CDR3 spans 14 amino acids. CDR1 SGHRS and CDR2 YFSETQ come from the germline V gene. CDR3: CASTLRGLNTEAFF. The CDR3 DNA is TGCGCCAGCACTCTCAGGGGTTTGAACACTGAAGCTTTCTTT. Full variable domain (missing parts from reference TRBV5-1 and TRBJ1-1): KAGVTQTPRYLIKTRGQQVTLSCSPISGHRSVSWYQQTPGQGLQFLFEYFSETQRNKGNFPGRFSGRQFSNSRSEMNVSTLELGDSALYLCASTLRGLNTEAFFGQGTRLTVV.

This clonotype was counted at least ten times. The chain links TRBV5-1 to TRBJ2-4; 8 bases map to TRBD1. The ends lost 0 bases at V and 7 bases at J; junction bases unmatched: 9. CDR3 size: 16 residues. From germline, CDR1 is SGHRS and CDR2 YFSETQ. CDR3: CASSLASGQGDNIQYF. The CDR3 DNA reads TGCGCCAGCAGCTTGGCCAGTGGACAGGGCGATAACATTCAGTACTTC. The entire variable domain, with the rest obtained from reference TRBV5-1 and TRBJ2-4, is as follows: KAGVTQTPRYLIKTRGQQVTLSCSPISGHRSVSWYQQTPGQGLQFLFEYFSETQRNKGNFPGRFSGRQFSNSRSEMNVSTLELGDSALYLCASSLASGQGDNIQYFGAGTRLSVL.

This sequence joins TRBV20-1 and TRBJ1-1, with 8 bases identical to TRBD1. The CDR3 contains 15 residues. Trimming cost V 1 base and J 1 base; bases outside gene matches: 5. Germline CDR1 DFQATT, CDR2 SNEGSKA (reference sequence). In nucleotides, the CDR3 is TGCAGTGCTAGAGGGACAGGGATCAGGAACACTGAAGCTTTCTTT. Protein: CSARGTGIRNTEAFF.

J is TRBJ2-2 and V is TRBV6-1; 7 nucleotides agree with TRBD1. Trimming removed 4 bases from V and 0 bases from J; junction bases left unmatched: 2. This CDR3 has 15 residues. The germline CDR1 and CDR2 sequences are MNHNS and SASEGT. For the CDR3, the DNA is TGTGCCAGCAGTGGGACAGGCGCGAACACCGGGGAGCTGTTTTTT. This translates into CASSGTGANTGELFF.

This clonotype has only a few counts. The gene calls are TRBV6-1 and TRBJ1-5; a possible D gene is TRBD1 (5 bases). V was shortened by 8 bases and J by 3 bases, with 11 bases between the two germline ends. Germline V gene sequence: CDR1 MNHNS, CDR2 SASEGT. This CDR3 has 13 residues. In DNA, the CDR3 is TGTGCCAGCGGTGGACAAATCAATCAGCCCCAGCATTTT. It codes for CASGGQINQPQHF.

CDR3 loop: CASSPDSGGPSSYEQYF. The CDR3 bases are TGTGCCAGCTCACCGGATAGCGGGGGGCCGAGCTCCTACGAGCAGTACTTC. The chain carries TRBV18 and TRBJ2-7; 10 nucleotides line up with TRBD2. J gave up 0 bases and V 3 bases, and 8 bases lay outside the gene matches. Germline lookup yields CDR1 KGHSH and CDR2 LQKENI. The CDR3 is 17 residues long. The variable domain in full, with the rest retrieved from reference TRBV18 and TRBJ2-7, is NAGVMQNPRHLVRRRGQEARLRCSPMKGHSHVYWYRQLPEEGLKFMVYLQKENIIDESGMPKERFSAEFPKEGPSILRIQQVVRGDSAAYFCASSPDSGGPSSYEQYFGPGTRLTVT.

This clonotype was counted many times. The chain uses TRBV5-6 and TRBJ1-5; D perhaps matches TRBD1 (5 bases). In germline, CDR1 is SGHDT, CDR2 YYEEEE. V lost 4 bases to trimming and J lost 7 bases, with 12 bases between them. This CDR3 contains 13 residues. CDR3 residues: CASSGWGVQPQHF. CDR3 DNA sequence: TGTGCCAGCAGCGGATGGGGGGTCCAGCCCCAGCATTTT.

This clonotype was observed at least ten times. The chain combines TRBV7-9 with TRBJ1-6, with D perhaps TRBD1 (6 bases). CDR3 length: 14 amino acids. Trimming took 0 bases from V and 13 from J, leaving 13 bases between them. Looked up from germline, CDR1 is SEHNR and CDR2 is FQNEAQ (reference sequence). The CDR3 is CASSLASGDTPLHF. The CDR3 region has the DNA TGTGCCAGCAGCTTAGCGTCAGGGGATACGCCCCTCCACTTT.